The clone carrying this T cell receptor beta chain was counted many times. What it binds is not known. With 5 bases removed from V and 3 bases from J, the gap between germline ends came to 10 bases. This CDR3 comprises 13 residues. CDR1 and CDR2 (germline): MNHNS, SASEGT. TCRdb re-derived calls from the 5' RACE reads in MiXCR, one entry per CDR3 protein. The profile shows approximately 30,000 distinct CDR3 sequences, about 7% of them singletons. This sample was taken from a study of CD8 T cells in ankylosing spondylitis. Whole-study findings and limits: Earlier authors reported some of these motif variants in reactive arthritis synovial fluid and blood. Within ankylosing spondylitis blood, a TCR beta motif made up of seven to nine highly homologous variants appeared to be characteristic.

The TCR comes from a male donor with ankylosing spondylitis or in good health (not recorded which). Sample: blood, either unsorted or a sorted T cell fraction (not recorded which). The genes are TRBV6-1 and TRBJ1-1; D is unclear. The DNA of the CDR3 is TGTGCCAGCAGTCGCTACATCGACACTGAAGCTTTCTTT. This encodes CASSRYIDTEAFF.